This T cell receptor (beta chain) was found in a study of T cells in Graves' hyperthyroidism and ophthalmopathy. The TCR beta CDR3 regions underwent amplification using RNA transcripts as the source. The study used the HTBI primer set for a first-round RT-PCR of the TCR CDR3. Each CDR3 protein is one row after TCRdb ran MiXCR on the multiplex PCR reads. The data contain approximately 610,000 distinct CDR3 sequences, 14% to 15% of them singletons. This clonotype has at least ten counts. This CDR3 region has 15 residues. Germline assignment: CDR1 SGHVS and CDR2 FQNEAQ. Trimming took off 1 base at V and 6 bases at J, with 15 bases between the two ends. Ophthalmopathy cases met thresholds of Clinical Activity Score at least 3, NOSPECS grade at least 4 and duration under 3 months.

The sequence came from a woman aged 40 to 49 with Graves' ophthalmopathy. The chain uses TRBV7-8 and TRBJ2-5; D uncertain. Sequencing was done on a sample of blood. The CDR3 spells CASSLVYQTVKTQYF. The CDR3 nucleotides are TGTGCCAGCAGCTTAGTTTACCAGACGGTGAAGACCCAGTACTTC. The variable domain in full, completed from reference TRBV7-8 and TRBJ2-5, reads GAGVSQSPRYKVAKRGQDVALRCDPISGHVSLFWYQQALGQGPEFLTYFQNEAQLDKSGLPSDRFFAERPEGSVSTLKIQRTQQEDSAVYLCASSLVYQTVKTQYFGPGTRLLVL.